Sequencing of this T cell receptor (beta chain) was carried out in a study of CD8 T cells in ankylosing spondylitis. About this clonotype itself: Its antigen is not identified.

This CDR3 contains 15 residues. Germline V CDR1 and CDR2: SGHTA, FQGNSA. J was trimmed by 1 base and V by 5 bases; bases with no gene match: 5. TCRdb used MiXCR to reprocess the 5' RACE reads, holding one entry per CDR3 protein. The sample includes approximately 110,000 distinct CDR3 sequences, less than 25% seen only once; the top ten take 9% to 15%. Points from the study as a whole: Within peripheral blood, clones linked to disease were CD8+ and relatively rare. It appeared that ankylosing spondylitis blood was characterized by a TCR beta motif of seven or eight highly homologous variants. Reportedly, significant enrichment of disease-linked clones occurred in matched ankylosing spondylitis synovial fluid.

The clonotype originates from a male donor with ankylosing spondylitis. The specimen sequenced was synovial fluid, either unsorted or a sorted T cell fraction (not recorded which). This chain connects TRBV7-2 to TRBJ2-7; 10 nucleotides align to TRBD2. CDR3 amino acids: CASSQGLARSYEQYV. CDR3 bases: TGTGCCAGCAGCCAGGGACTAGCGAGGTCCTACGAGCAGTACGTC.